A selection of T cell receptor beta chains follows, all from one sample in a study of blood T cell repertoires in COVID-19. Some clones are missing from TCRdb's copy, which holds only in-frame ones; the method was immunoSEQ multiplex PCR. Among 300,000 to 350,000 clones listed, roughly 89% were seen once. The sequencing sample was made of PBMCs or T cells enriched from blood (not recorded which). All receptors come from a woman between 18 and 30 years old with acute COVID-19. CDR3s include the opening cysteine and the closing phenylalanine or tryptophan. Fields, in order: D gene, CDR3 length, clone size, J gene, V gene, CDR3 DNA, CDR3 protein. A D gene is named only where the DNA matches it firmly. Size tells how often a clone was seen (once, few, many) or the class of an expanded clone, and some rows leave it out.

.,13,.,TRBJ2-7,TRBV7-9,TGTGCCAGCAGCTCCACGCAGGGCAGCGAGCAGTACTTC,CASSSTQGSEQYF
TRBD1,14,once,TRBJ1-1,TRBV28,TGTGCCAGCAGGATACCAGGGGGGAACACTGAAGCTTTCTTT,CASRIPGGNTEAFF
TRBD2,16,.,TRBJ2-7,TRBV7-2,TGTGCCAGCAGCCCCCGACAGAGGCGGGAGGGAGCCGAGCAGTACTTC,CASSPRQRREGAEQYF
TRBD2,16,few,TRBJ2-3,TRBV5-1,TGCGCCAGCAGCTTGAGCGGGAGACCTAGCACAGATACGCAGTATTTT,CASSLSGRPSTDTQYF
TRBD1,14,.,TRBJ2-7,TRBV10-3,TGTGCCGTCTCACCCCGGGACAGGGACTACGAGCAGTACTTC,CAVSPRDRDYEQYF
.,13,.,TRBJ1-1,TRBV11-3,TGTGCCAGCAGCTCCGTCCCGGGAACTGAAGCTTTCTTT,CASSSVPGTEAFF
.,11,.,TRBJ2-5,TRBV29-1,TGCAGCGTTCTCCCCCGGGAGACCCAGTACTTC,CSVLPRETQYF
.,16,.,TRBJ1-5,TRBV7-9,TGTGCTAGCAGCTTAGCCGCGGGGGCAGGCAATCAGCCCCAGCATTTT,CASSLAAGAGNQPQHF
TRBD1,16,once,TRBJ2-3,TRBV27,TGTGCCAGCACCCGCCGGGGGACAGGACCCACAGATACGCAGTATTTT,CASTRRGTGPTDTQYF
.,13,.,TRBJ2-7,TRBV6-5,TGTGCCAGCAGTACAATCCCCCCCCACGAGCAGTACTTC,CASSTIPPHEQYF
.,12,.,TRBJ1-1,TRBV19,TGTGCCGTTCGGGGGGGAGTCCCTGAAGCTTTCTTT,CAVRGGVPEAFF
.,14,few,TRBJ1-1,TRBV7-6,TGTGCCAGCAGCAGTAACAGTGATAACACTGAAGCTTTCTTT,CASSSNSDNTEAFF
TRBD1,15,.,TRBJ1-5,TRBV2,TGTGCCAGCAGTTGGACAGGTCCTAGCAATCAGCCCCAGCATTTT,CASSWTGPSNQPQHF
.,15,.,TRBJ1-5,TRBV28,TGTGCCAGCAGTTTGGTACAGGCCGTAGGTCAGCCCCAGCATTTT,CASSLVQAVGQPQHF
TRBD1,16,.,TRBJ1-6,TRBV18,TGTGCCAGCTCACCAAAGGGGACAGAGTATAATTCACCCCTCCACTTT,CASSPKGTEYNSPLHF
.,14,.,TRBJ2-3,TRBV30,TGTGCCTCAACCCGGACACTCTGGGGAGATACGCAGTATTTT,CASTRTLWGDTQYF
TRBD2,16,.,TRBJ2-7,TRBV7-2,TGTGCCAGCAGCCAAGCGACTAGCGGGAGGCCATACGAGCAGTACTTC,CASSQATSGRPYEQYF
.,13,.,TRBJ1-4,TRBV12-3/TRBV12-4,TGTGCCAGCAGTACTCGGGACAATGTAAAACTGTTTTTT,CASSTRDNVKLFF